This T cell receptor beta chain is from a study of T cell responses to AZD1222 COVID-19 vaccine. Across the study: Pooling of second doses given at about 4 or about 12 weeks was done.

Of note for this clone: Its antigen is unidentified.

V lost 6 bases and J 3 bases, leaving 17 bases between the germline ends. The CDR3 runs 15 residues. Germline lookup yields CDR1 KGHSH and CDR2 LQKENI. TCRdb keeps only in-frame clones here, not all; method: immunoSEQ multiplex PCR. The data show more than 95,000 clones, with about 90% seen just once and 7.5% held by the top ten. Study-wide results and caveats: Spike regions recognized by vaccine-associated CD4 TCRs spanned the protein, led by 160-218 and 743-854. As reported, nearly half of all spike-specific TCRs target variant regions that are unmutated. Baseline antibody screening turned up just five to seven seropositive AZD1222 recipients.

The chain links TRBV18 to TRBJ1-1; no clear D gene. This clonotype originated in an adult in good health. Sequenced material: peripheral blood, taken on day 0 of AZD1222 vaccination. Here the CDR3 reads CASSPAPAPDTEAFF. Written as DNA, the CDR3 is TGTGCCAGCTCGCCAGCGCCGGCCCCCGACACTGAAGCTTTCTTT.